This paragraph reports one T cell receptor (beta chain). The antigen is undetermined. The data belong to a study of cytomegalovirus exposure and HLA in healthy donors. As for the study in general: Early on, a data release was issued that held roughly 80 million unique TCRs from HLA-typed donors. The study, taken as a whole, reports: Among CMV-associated TCR beta chains, most appeared HLA-restricted in a later analysis. Among donors in an Asian-associated ancestry cluster, a later analysis reportedly found fewer N-insertions than the approximately 670-donor mean. After further analysis at a later stage, around 17,000 TCR beta sequences were associated with HLA alleles at 0.05 false discovery rate.

PCR amplification relied on 60 Vbeta primers (plus 13 Jbeta primers). TCRdb's table, derived via immunoSEQ multiplex PCR, lists solely in-frame clones and lacks some. The table lists about 64,000 clones, roughly 73% of them singletons. V shed 0 bases, J shed 1 base, and the junction held 3 bases outside the gene matches. Germline V gene sequence: CDR1 GTSNPN, CDR2 SVGIG (reference sequence). The CDR3 loop spans 15 amino acids. This receptor was obtained from a male donor in good health and CMV-seropositive. The specimen sequenced was PBMCs. The chain has TRBV30 and TRBJ1-2; 9 bases are shared with TRBD1. CDR3 DNA: TGTGCCTGGAGTGTAAAGGGACAGGGTAACTATGGCTACACCTTC. This codes for CAWSVKGQGNYGYTF.